The clone carrying this T cell receptor beta chain was seen many times. What it binds is unknown. The germline V and J ends were trimmed by 0 bases and 2 bases, with 9 bases remaining between them. CDR3 length: 14 amino acids. CDR1 and CDR2 (germline): DFQATT, SNEGSKA (reference sequence). The study profiled TCR beta VDJ and CDR3 using genomic DNA as template. TCRdb called the reads again in MiXCR, with one record for every CDR3 protein. Here the sample spans 200,000 to 250,000 distinct CDR3 sequences, around 32% being singletons. This record comes from a study of CD8+CD57+ T cells in acquired aplastic anemia. Study as a whole: The average for DNA from sorted CD4+ and CD8+ cells was about 3.3 ug. Among healthy donors, CD4+ cells averaged about 10 million reads.

Study-wide results and limits: Patients and healthy controls showed no significant CD8+ Simpson's diversity difference. Patients and controls were found to share some 30 CD8+ CDR3 sequences.

The sequencing sample was made of sorted CD4+, CD8+, or CD8+CD57+ T cells (not recorded which) from PBMCs. The rearrangement uses TRBV20-1 and TRBJ2-3; D ambiguous. The TCR was taken from a human donor in good health, serving as a control. CDR3 nucleotide sequence: TGCAGTGCTAGAGATCAAGCAAACACAGATACGCAGTATTTT. It yields the protein CSARDQANTDTQYF.